This T cell receptor (beta chain) emerged from a study of cytomegalovirus exposure and HLA in healthy donors. The study, taken as a whole, reports: A later analysis found most CMV-associated TCR beta chains apparently HLA-restricted. Presence/absence comparisons presumed near-even sequencing depth among donors. Later analysis demonstrated an association between a missense DCLRE1C variant and TCR beta V- and J-gene trimming.

The ends were cut back, 5 bases at V and 3 bases at J, with 10 bases in the middle. This CDR3 has 14 residues. Germline V gives CDR1 PRHDT, CDR2 FYEKMQ (reference sequence). Researchers ran the PCR with 60 Vbeta and 13 Jbeta primers. Assay used: immunoSEQ multiplex PCR; TCRdb lists only in-frame clones, some missing. The repertoire holds tens of thousands of clones, with roughly four fifths as singletons. Note on this clone: Its antigen remains unknown.

This receptor was obtained from a human donor in good health. The chain employs TRBV13 and TRBJ2-2, with D tentatively TRBD1 (7 bases). The sample consisted of PBMCs. CDR3 sequence: CASSAGQHTGELFF. The CDR3 coding sequence is TGTGCCAGCAGCGCGGGACAGCACACCGGGGAGCTGTTTTTT.